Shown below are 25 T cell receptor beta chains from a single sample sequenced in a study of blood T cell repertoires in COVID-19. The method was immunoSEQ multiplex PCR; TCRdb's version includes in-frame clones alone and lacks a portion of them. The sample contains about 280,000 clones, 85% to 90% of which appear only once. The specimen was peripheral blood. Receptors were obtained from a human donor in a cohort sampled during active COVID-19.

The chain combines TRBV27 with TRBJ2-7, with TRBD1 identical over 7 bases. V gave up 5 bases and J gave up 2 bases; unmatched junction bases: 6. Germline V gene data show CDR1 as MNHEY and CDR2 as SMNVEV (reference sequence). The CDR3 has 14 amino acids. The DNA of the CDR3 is TGTGCCAGCAGTGTCCGGGACAGTACCTACGAGCAGTACTTC. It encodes CASSVRDSTYEQYF.

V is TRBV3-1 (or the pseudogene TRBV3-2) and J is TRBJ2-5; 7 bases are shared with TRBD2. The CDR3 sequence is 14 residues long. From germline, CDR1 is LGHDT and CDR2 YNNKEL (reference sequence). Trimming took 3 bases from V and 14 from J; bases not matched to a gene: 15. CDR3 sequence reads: CASSHERDRGPPYF. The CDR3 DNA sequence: TGTGCCAGCAGCCATGAGCGGGACCGCGGCCCTCCATACTTC.

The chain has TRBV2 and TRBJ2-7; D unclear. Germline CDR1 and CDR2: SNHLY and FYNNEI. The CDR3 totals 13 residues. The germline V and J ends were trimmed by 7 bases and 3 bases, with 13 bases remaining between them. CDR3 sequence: CASTGLSGYEQYF. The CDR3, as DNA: TGTGCCAGCACCGGATTATCGGGCTACGAGCAGTACTTC.

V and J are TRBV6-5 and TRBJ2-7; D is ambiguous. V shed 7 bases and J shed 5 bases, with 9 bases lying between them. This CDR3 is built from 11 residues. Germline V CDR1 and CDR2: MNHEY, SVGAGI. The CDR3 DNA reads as TGTGCCAGCACACTTCTTCACGAGCAGTACTTC. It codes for CASTLLHEQYF.

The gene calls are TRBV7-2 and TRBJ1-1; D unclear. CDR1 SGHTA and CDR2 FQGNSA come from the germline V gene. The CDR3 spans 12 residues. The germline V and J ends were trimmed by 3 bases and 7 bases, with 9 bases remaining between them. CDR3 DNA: TGTGCCAGCAGCTTGCCTCGAGGTGAAGCTTTCTTT. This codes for CASSLPRGEAFF.

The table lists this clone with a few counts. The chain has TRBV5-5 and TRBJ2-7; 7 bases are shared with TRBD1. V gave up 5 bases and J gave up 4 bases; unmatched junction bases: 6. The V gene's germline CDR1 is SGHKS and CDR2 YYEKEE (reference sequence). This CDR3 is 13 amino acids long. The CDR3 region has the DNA TGTGCCAGCAGTTCGACAGGGCAATACGAGCAGTACTTC. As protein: CASSSTGQYEQYF.

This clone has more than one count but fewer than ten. The CDR3 nucleotides read TGTGCCACCAGCAGAGCCAGGTACGAGCAGTACTTC. It is translated as CATSRARYEQYF. V and J are TRBV15 and TRBJ2-7; D uncertain. Trimming stripped 1 base from V and 4 bases from J, with 5 bases between. The CDR3 length is 12 residues. Germline V lookup: CDR1 LNHNV, CDR2 YYDKDF (reference sequence).

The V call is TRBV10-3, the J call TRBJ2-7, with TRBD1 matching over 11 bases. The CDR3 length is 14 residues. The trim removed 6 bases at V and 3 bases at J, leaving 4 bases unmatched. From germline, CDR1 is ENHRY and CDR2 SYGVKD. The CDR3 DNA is TGTGCCATCAGAATCGGGACAGGGGGCTACGAGCAGTACTTC. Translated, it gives CAIRIGTGGYEQYF.

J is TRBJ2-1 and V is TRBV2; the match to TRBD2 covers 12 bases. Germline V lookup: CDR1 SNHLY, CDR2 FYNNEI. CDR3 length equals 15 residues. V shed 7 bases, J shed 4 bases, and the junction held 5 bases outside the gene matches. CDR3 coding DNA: TGTGCCAGCACTACAGGGACTAGCGGGTACAATGAGCAGTTCTTC. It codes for CASTTGTSGYNEQFF.

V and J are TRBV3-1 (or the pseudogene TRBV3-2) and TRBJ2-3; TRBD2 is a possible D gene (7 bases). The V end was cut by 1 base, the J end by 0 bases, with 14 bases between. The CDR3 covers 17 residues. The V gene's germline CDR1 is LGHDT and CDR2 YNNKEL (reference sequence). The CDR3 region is CASSQVGSGTSTDTQYF. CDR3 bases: TGTGCCAGCAGCCAAGTAGGAAGCGGGACAAGCACAGATACGCAGTATTTT.

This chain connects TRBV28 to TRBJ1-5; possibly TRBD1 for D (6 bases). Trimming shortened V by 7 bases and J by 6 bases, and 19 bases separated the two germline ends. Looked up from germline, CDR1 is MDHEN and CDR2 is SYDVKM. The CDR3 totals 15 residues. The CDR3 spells CASTSQTGSGQPQHF. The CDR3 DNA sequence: TGTGCCAGCACCTCTCAAACAGGGTCGGGTCAGCCCCAGCATTTT.

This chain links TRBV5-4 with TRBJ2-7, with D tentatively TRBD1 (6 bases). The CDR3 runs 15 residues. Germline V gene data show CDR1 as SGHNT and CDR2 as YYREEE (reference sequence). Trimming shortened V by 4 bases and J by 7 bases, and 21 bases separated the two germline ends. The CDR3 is CASSLGGVNSGEQYF. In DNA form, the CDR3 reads TGTGCCAGCAGCCTAGGGGGAGTTAACTCAGGAGAGCAGTACTTC.

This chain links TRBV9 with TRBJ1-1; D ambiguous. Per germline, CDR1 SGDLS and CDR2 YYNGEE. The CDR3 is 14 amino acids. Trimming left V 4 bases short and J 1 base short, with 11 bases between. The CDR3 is CASSTLSGNTEAFF. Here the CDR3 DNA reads TGTGCCAGCAGCACTCTCTCAGGGAACACTGAAGCTTTCTTT. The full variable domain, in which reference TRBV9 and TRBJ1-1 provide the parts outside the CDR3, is DSGVTQTPKHLITATGQRVTLRCSPRSGDLSVYWYQQSLDQGLQFLIQYYNGEERAKGNILERFSAQQFPDLHSELNLSSLELGDSALYFCASSTLSGNTEAFFGQGTRLTVV.

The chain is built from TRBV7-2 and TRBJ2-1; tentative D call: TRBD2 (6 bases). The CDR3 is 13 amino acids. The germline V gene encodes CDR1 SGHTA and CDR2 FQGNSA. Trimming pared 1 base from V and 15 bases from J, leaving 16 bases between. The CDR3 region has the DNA TGTGCCAGCAGCTTAGGTTCCCGCGGGAAACTGTTCTTC. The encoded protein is CASSLGSRGKLFF.

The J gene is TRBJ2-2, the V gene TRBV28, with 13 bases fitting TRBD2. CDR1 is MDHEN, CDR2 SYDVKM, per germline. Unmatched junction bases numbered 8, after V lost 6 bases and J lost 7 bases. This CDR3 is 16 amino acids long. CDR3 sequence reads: CASSLGTSGKDGELFF. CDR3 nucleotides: TGTGCCAGCAGCCTCGGGACTAGCGGGAAGGACGGGGAGCTGTTTTTT.

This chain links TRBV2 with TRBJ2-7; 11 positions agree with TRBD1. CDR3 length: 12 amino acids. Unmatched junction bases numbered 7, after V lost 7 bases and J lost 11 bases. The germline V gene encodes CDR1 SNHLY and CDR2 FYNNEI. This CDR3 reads CASNQDRGRKYF. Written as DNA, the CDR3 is TGTGCCAGCAACCAGGACAGGGGGCGAAAGTACTTC.

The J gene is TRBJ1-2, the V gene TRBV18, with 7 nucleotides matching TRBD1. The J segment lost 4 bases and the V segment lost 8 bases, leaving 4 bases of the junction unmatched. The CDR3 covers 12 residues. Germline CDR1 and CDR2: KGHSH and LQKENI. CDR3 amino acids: CASTTGPYGYTF. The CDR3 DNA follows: TGTGCCAGCACGACAGGGCCCTATGGCTACACCTTC.

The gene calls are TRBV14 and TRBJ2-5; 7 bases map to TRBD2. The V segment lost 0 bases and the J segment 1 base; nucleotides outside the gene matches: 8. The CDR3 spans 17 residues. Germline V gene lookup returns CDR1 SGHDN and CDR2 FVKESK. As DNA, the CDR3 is TGTGCCAGCAGCCAAGACTACGCTAGCGGCCCCCAAGAGACCCAGTACTTC. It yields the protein CASSQDYASGPQETQYF.

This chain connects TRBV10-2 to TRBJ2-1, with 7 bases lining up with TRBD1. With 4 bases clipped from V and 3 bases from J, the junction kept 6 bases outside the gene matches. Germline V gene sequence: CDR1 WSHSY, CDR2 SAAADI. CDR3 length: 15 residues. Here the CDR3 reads CASSVTGSSYNEQFF. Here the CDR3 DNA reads TGCGCCAGCAGTGTGACAGGGAGTAGCTACAATGAGCAGTTCTTC.

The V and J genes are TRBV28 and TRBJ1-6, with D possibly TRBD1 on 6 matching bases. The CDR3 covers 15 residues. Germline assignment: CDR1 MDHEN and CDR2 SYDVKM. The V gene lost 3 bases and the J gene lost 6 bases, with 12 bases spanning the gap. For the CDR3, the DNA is TGTGCCAGCAGTTTTACACAGGGAAGTAATTCACCCCTCCACTTT. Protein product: CASSFTQGSNSPLHF.

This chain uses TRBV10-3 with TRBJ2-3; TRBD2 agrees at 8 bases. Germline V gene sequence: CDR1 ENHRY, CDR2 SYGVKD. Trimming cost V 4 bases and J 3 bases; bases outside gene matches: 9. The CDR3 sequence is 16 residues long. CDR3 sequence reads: CAISGTSGVPTDTQYF. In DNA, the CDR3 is TGTGCCATCAGTGGAACTAGCGGAGTACCGACAGATACGCAGTATTTT.

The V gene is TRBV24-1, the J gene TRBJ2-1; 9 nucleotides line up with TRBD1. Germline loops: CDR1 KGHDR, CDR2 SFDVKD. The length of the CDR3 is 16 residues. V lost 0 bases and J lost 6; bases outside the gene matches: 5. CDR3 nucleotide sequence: TGTGCCACCAGTGATTTGCCGGGACAGGGTACCAATGAGCAGTTCTTC. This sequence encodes CATSDLPGQGTNEQFF.

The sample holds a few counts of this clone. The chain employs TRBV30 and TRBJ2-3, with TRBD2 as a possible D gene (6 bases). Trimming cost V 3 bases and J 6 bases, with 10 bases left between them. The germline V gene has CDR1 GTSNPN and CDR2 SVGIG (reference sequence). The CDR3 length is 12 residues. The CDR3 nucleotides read TGTGCCTGGAGCCGGGAGTATGATACGCAGTATTTT. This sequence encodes CAWSREYDTQYF.

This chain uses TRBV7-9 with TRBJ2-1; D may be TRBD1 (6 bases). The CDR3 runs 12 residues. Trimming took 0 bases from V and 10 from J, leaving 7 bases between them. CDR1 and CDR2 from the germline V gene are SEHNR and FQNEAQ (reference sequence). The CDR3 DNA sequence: TGTGCCAGCAGCTTAGCGGGGGCCGAGCAGTTCTTC. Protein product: CASSLAGAEQFF.

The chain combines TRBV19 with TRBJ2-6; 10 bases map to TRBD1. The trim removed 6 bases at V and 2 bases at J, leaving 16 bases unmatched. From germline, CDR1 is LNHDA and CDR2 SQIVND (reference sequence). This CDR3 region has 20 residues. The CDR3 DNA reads TGTGCCAGTAGGCGCCGGGACAGGGGTTTATACTCTCCTGGGGCCAACGTCCTGACTTTC. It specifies CASRRRDRGLYSPGANVLTF.